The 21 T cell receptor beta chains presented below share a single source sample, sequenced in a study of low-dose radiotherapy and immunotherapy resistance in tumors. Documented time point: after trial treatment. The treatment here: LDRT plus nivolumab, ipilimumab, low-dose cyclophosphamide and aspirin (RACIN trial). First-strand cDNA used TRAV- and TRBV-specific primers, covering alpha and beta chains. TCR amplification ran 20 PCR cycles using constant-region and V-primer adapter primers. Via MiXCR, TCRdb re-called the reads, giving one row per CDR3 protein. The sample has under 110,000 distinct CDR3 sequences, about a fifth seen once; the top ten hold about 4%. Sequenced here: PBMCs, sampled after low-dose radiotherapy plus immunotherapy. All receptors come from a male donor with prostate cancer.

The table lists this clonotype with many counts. The CDR3 sequence: CASSPRLAGAGTDTQYF. CDR3 nucleotide sequence: TGTGCCAGCAGCCCCAGACTAGCGGGGGCCGGCACAGATACGCAGTATTTT. This chain connects TRBV7-2 to TRBJ2-3, with 12 bases lining up with TRBD2. Looked up from germline, CDR1 is SGHTA and CDR2 is FQGNSA. J gave up 1 base and V 5 bases, and 7 bases lay outside the gene matches. The CDR3 spans 17 residues. The complete variable domain, with remaining parts taken from reference TRBV7-2 and TRBJ2-3, reads GAGVSQSPSNKVTEKGKDVELRCDPISGHTALYWYRQSLGQGLEFLIYFQGNSAPDKSGLPSDRFSAERTGGSVSTLTIQRTQQEDSAVYLCASSPRLAGAGTDTQYFGPGTRLTVL.

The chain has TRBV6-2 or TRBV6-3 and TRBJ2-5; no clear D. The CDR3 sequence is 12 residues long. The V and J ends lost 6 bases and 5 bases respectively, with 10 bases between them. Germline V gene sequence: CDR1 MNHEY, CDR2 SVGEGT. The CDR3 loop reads CASSLTRETQYF. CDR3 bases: TGTGCCAGCAGCCTGACTCGGGAGACCCAGTACTTC.

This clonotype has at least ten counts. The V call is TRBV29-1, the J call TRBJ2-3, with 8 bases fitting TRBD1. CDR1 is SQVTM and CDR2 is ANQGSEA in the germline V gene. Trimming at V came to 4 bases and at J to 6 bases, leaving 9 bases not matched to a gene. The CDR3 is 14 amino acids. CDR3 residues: CSVGRGQGMDTQYF. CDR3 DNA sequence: TGCAGCGTTGGAAGAGGACAGGGCATGGATACGCAGTATTTT.

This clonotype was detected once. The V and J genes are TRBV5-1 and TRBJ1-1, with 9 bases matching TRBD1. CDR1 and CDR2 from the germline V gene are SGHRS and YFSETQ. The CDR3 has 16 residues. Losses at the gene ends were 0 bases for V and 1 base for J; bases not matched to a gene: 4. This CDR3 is CASSLGTGGPNTEAFF. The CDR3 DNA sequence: TGCGCCAGCAGCTTGGGTACAGGGGGCCCGAACACTGAAGCTTTCTTT.

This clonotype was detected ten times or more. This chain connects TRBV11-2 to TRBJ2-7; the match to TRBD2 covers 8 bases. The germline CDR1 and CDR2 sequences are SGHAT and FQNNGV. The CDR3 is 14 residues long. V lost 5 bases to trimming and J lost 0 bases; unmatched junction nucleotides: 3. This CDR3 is CASSQSGGSYEQYF. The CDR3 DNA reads TGTGCCAGCAGCCAGAGCGGGGGCTCCTACGAGCAGTACTTC.

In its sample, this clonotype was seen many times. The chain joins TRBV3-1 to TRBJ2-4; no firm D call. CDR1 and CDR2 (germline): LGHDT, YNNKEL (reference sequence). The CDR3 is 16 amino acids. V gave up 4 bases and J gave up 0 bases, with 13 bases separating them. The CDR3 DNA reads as TGTGCCAGCAGCCCTACCACGGTAATAGCCAAAAACATTCAGTACTTC. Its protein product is CASSPTTVIAKNIQYF.

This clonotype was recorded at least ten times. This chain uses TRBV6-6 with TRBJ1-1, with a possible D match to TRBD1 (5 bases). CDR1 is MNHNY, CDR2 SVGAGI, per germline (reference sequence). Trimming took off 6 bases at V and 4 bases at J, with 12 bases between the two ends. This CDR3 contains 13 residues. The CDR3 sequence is CASRPGTGTEAFF. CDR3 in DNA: TGTGCCAGCAGACCCGGGACCGGCACTGAAGCTTTCTTT.

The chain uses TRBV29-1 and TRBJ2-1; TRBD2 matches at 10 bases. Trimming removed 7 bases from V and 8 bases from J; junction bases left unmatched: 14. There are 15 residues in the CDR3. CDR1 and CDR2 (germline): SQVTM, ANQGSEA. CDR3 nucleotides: TGCAGCGCCGCTCCACTAGCGGGGCCTAGGGATGAGCAGTTCTTC. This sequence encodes CSAAPLAGPRDEQFF.

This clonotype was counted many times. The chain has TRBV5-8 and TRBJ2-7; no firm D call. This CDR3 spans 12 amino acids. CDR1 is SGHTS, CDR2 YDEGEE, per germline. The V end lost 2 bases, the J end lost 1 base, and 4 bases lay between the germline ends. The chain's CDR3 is CASSFGSYEQYF. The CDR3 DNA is TGTGCCAGCAGCTTTGGGTCCTACGAGCAGTACTTC.

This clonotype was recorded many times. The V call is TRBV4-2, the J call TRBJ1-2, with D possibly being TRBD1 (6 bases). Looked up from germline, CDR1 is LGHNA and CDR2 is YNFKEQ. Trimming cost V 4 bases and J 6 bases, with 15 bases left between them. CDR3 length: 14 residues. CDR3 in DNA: TGTGCCAGCAGCCGTCCAACAGGGATAGATGGCTACACCTTC. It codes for CASSRPTGIDGYTF.

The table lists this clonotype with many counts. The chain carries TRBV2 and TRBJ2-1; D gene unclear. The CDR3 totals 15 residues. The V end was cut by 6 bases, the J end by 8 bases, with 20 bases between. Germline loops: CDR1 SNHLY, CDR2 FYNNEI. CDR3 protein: CASRSLAGVVDEQFF. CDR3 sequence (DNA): TGTGCCAGCAGGTCCTTAGCTGGGGTAGTTGATGAGCAGTTCTTC.

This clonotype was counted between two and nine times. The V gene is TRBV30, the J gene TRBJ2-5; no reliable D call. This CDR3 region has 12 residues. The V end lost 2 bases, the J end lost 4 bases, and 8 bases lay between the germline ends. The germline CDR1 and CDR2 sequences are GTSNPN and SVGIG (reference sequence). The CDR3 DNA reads TGTGCCTGGAGTCTAGGGCGAGAGACCCAGTACTTC. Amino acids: CAWSLGRETQYF.

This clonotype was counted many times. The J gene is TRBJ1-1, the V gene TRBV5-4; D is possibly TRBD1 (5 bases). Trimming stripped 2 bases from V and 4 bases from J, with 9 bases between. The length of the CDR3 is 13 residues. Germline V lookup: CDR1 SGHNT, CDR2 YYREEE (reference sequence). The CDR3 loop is CASSLIGATEAFF. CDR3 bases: TGTGCCAGCAGCTTAATCGGGGCCACTGAAGCTTTCTTT.

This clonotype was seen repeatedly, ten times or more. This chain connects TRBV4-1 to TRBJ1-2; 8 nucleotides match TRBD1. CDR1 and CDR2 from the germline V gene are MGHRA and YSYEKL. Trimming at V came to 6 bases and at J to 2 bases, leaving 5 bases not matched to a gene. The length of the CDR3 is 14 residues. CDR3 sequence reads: CASRQTGGNYGYTF. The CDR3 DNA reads TGCGCCAGCAGGCAAACAGGGGGGAACTATGGCTACACCTTC.

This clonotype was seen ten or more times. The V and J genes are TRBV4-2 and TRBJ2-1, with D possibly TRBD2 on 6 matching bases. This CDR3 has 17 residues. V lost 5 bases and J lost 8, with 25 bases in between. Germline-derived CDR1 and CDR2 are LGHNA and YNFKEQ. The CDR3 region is CASSSGRRAGVGDEQFF. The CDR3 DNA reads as TGTGCCAGCAGCAGCGGTCGGCGAGCGGGTGTTGGTGATGAGCAGTTCTTC.

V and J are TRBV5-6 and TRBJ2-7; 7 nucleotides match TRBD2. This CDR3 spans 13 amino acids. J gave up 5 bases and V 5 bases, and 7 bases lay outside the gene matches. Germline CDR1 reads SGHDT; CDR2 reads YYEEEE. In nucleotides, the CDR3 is TGTGCCAGCAGATACCAGGGAGGGAACGAGCAGTACTTC. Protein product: CASRYQGGNEQYF.

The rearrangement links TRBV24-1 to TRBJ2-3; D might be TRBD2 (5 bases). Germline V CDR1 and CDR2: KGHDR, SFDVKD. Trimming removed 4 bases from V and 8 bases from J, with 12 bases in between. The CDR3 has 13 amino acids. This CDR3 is CATSETLVRTQYF. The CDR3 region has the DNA TGTGCCACCAGTGAAACACTAGTTCGTACGCAGTATTTT.

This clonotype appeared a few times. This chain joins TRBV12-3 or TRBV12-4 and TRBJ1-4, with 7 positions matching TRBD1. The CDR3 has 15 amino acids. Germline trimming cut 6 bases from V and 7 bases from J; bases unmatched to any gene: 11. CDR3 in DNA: TGTGCCAGCAGACCCCGACAGGGCGGTTTTGAAAAACTGTTTTTT. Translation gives CASRPRQGGFEKLFF.

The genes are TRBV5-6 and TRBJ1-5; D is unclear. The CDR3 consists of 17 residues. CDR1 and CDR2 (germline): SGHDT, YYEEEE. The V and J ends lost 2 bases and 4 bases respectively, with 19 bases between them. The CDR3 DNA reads TGTGCCAGCAGCTTTCGGGAGCCAAGGGCTACTAATCAGCCCCAGCATTTT. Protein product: CASSFREPRATNQPQHF.

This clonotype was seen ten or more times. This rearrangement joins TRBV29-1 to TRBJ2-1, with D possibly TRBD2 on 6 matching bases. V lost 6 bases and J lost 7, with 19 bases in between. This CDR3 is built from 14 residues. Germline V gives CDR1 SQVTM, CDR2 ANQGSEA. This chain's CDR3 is CSVRTTSRKNEQFF. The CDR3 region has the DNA TGCAGCGTAAGGACTACCAGCCGCAAAAATGAGCAGTTCTTC.

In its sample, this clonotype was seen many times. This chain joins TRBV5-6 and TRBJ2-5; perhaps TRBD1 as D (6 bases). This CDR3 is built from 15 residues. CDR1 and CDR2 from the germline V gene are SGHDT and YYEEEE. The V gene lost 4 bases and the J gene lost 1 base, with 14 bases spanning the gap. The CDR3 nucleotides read TGTGCCAGCAGCCTACAGGGTATTGGCCAAGAGACCCAGTACTTC. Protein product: CASSLQGIGQETQYF. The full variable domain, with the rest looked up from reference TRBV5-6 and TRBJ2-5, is DAGVTQSPTHLIKTRGQQVTLRCSPKSGHDTVSWYQQALGQGPQFIFQYYEEEERQRGNFPDRFSGHQFPNYSSELNVNALLLGDSALYLCASSLQGIGQETQYFGPGTRLLVL.